This TCR beta chain was documented in a study of T cell responses to AZD1222 COVID-19 vaccine. For this clone: Its cognate antigen is unknown.

The assay was immunoSEQ multiplex PCR, and TCRdb's table has in-frame clones only and misses some. The data show about 140,000 clones, 92% seen once. Pooled samples include second doses given at about 4 or 12 weeks. Notes on the study in general: Scientists sampled the repertoires only once the peak T cell response had passed. Clonal diversity may have been underestimated in mostly white British donors.

The TCR originated in an adult who received the AZD1222 COVID-19 vaccine. The source material was peripheral blood, sampled 28 days after the second AZD1222 dose.

For the CDR3, the DNA is TGTGCCAGCAGCACCCTCCGGGACAGATTTAATTCACCCCTCCACTTT. Amino acids: CASSTLRDRFNSPLHF. The chain recombines TRBV11-3 with TRBJ1-6, with 7 nucleotides matching TRBD1. The CDR3 spans 16 residues. With V trimmed by 5 bases and J by 6 bases, 10 bases remained unmatched. Germline assignment: CDR1 SGHNT and CDR2 YENEEA.